This T cell receptor (beta chain) was sequenced in a study of cytomegalovirus exposure and HLA in healthy donors. The PCR used 60 Vbeta and 13 Jbeta primers. TCRdb keeps only in-frame clones here, not all; method: immunoSEQ multiplex PCR. The sample has 120,000 to 150,000 clones; about 80% are singletons. Findings of the study overall: Some TCR beta chains (roughly 160 of them) were listed as cytomegalovirus-associated.

Remarks on this clone: Antigen: not known.

Sequencing used PBMCs. The source is a man in his forties or fifties in good health and CMV-seronegative.

The DNA of the CDR3 is TGTGCCAGCAGCCAGATTAGCACAGATACGCAGTATTTT. It specifies CASSQISTDTQYF. V usage is TRBV7-3 and J usage is TRBJ2-3, with unresolved D. The CDR3 covers 13 residues. Looked up from germline, CDR1 is SGHTA and CDR2 is FQGTGA. V was trimmed by 5 bases and J by 0 bases, leaving 6 bases between them.